This T cell receptor beta chain was recovered during a study of blood T cell repertoires in COVID-19. Per germline, CDR1 LGHDT and CDR2 YNNKEL (reference sequence). V shed 4 bases and J shed 5 bases, with 15 bases lying between them. The CDR3 runs 15 residues. TCRdb's copy holds only in-frame clones and misses some; the assay was immunoSEQ multiplex PCR. The sample has around 200,000 clones; about 86% are singletons. Those designated as exposed participants met a COVID-19 case within 2 weeks before study entry. This sequence was found in a woman in her twenties or thirties who had been exposed to COVID-19. This sequence joins TRBV3-1 (or the pseudogene TRBV3-2) and TRBJ1-5; possibly TRBD1 for D (6 bases). Sequenced input: PBMCs or T cells enriched from blood (not recorded which). The CDR3 sequence: CASSPTGQWDQPQHF. CDR3 bases: TGTGCCAGCAGCCCGACCGGACAGTGGGATCAGCCCCAGCATTTT.